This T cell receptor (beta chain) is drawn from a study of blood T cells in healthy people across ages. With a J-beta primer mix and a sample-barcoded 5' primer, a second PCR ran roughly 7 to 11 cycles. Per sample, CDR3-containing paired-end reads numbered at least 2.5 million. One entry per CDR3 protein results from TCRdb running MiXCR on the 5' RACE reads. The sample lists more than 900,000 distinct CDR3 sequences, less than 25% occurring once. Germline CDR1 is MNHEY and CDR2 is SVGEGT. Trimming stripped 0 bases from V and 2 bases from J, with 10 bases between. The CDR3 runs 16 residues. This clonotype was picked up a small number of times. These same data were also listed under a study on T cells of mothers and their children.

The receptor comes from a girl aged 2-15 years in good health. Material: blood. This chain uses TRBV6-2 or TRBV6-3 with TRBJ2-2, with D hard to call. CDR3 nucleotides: TGTGCCAGCAGTTACTCCGTGTGGGGAAACACCGGGGAGCTGTTTTTT. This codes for CASSYSVWGNTGELFF.